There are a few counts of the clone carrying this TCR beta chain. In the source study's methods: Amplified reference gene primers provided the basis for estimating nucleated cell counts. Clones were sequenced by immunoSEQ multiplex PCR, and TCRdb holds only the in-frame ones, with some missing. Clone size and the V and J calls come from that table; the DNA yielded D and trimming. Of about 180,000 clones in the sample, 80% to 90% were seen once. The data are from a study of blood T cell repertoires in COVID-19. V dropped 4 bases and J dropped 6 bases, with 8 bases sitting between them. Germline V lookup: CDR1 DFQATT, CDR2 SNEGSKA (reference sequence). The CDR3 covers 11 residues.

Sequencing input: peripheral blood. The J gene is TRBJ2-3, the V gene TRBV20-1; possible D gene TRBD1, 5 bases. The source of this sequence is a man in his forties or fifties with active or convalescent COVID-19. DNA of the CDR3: TGCAGTGCTATCAGGGATGATACGCAGTATTTT. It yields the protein CSAIRDDTQYF.